This T cell receptor beta chain emerged from a study of T cell responses to AZD1222 COVID-19 vaccine. TCRdb keeps only in-frame clones here, not all; method: immunoSEQ multiplex PCR. Of fewer than 200,000 clones listed, more than 90% are singletons. V shed 3 bases and J shed 6 bases, with 17 bases lying between them. Germline V gene sequence: CDR1 KGHSH, CDR2 LQKENI. This CDR3 is built from 15 residues. This TCR was recovered from an adult who received the MenACWY meningococcal vaccine as a control. The sequences come from peripheral blood, collected 28 days after the second dose of the MenACWY control vaccine. V is TRBV18 and J is TRBJ1-2, with a weak D call TRBD1 (5 bases). The DNA for the CDR3 is TGTGCCAGCTCACCGTCCCCCGGGGCCGGGGATGGCTACACCTTC. This translates into CASSPSPGAGDGYTF. The variable domain in full, with the rest retrieved from reference TRBV18 and TRBJ1-2, is NAGVMQNPRHLVRRRGQEARLRCSPMKGHSHVYWYRQLPEEGLKFMVYLQKENIIDESGMPKERFSAEFPKEGPSILRIQQVVRGDSAAYFCASSPSPGAGDGYTFGSGTRLTVV.